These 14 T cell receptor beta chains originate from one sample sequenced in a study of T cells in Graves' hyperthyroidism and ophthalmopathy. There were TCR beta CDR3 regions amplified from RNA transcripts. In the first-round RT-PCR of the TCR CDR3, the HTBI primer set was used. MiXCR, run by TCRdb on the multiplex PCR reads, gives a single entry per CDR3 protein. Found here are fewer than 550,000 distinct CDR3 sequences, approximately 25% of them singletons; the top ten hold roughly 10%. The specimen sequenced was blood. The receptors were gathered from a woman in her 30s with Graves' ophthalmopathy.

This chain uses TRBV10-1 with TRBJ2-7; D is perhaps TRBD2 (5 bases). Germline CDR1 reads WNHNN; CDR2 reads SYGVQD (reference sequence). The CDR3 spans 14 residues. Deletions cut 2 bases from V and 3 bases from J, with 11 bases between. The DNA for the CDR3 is TGCGCCAGCAGTGAGGAGACCGACTACTACGAGCAGTACTTC. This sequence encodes CASSEETDYYEQYF.

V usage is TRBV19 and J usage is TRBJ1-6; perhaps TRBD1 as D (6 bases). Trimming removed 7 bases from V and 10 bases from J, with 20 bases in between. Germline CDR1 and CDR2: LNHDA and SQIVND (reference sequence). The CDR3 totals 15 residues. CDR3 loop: CASKSQQQGRSPLHF. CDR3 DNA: TGTGCCAGTAAATCGCAGCAACAGGGACGATCACCCCTCCACTTT.

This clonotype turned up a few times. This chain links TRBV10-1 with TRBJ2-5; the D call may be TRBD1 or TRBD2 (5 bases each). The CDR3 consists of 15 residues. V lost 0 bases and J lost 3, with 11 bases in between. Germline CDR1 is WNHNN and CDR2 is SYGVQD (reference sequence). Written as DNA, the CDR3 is TGCGCCAGCAGTGAGTCTGTGGGACCCGAAGAGACCCAGTACTTC. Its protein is CASSESVGPEETQYF.

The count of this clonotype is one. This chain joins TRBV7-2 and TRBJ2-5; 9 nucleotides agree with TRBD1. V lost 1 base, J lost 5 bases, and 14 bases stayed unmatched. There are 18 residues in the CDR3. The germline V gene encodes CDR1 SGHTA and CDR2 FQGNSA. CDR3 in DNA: TGTGCCAGCAGCTTAGGCCGCTACAGGGGGCTTAATCTGGAGACCCAGTACTTC. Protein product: CASSLGRYRGLNLETQYF.

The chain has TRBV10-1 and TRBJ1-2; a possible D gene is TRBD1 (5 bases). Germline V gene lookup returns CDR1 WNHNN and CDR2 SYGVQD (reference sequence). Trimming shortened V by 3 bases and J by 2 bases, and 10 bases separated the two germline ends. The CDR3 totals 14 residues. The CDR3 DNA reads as TGCGCCAGCAGTGATTTCCACAGGAACTATGGCTACACCTTC. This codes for CASSDFHRNYGYTF.

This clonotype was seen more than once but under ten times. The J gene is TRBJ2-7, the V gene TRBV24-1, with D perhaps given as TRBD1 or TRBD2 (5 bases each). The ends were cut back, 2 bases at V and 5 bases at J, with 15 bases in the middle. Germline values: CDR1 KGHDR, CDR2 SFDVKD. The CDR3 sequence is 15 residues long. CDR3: CATSDSGTVGDEQYF. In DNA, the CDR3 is TGTGCCACCAGTGATTCCGGGACGGTCGGGGACGAGCAGTACTTC.

In nucleotides, the CDR3 is TGTGCCAGCACTGGCCGGGACGAGCAGTACTTC. The encoded protein is CASTGRDEQYF. V gene TRBV28 combines with J gene TRBJ2-7; D ambiguous. Trimming shortened V by 7 bases and J by 5 bases, and 9 bases separated the two germline ends. The CDR3 is 11 amino acids. Germline values: CDR1 MDHEN, CDR2 SYDVKM.

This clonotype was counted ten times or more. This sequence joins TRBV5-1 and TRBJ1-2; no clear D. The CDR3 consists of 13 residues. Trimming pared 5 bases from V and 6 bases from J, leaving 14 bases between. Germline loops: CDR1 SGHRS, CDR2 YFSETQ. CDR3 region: CASSRSADNGYTF. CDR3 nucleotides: TGCGCCAGCAGTAGGTCCGCGGATAATGGCTACACCTTC.

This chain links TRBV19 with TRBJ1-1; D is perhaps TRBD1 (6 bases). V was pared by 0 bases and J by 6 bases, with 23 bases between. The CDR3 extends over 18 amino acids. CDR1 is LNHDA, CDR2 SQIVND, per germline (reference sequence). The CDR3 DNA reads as TGTGCCAGTAGTATAGATGTTGGGGGCTTCTACGGGATCGCTGAAGCTTTCTTT. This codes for CASSIDVGGFYGIAEAFF.

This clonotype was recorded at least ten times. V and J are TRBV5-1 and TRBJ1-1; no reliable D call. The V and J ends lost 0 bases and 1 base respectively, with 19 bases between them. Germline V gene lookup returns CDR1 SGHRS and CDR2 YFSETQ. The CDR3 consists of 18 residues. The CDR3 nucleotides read TGCGCCAGCAGCTTGGGCTTTGTCGCACTGGGAGGGAACACTGAAGCTTTCTTT. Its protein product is CASSLGFVALGGNTEAFF.

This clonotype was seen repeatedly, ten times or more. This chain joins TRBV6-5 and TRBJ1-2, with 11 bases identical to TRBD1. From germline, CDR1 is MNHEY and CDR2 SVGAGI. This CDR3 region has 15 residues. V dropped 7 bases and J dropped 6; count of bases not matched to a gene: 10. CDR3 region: CASTMDGQGANGYTF. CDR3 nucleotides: TGTGCCAGCACCATGGACGGACAGGGGGCCAATGGCTACACCTTC.

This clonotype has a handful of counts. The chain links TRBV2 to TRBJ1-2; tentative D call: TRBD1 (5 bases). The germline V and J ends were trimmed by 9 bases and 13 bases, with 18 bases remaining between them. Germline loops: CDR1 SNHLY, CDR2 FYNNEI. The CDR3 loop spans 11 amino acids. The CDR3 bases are TGTGCCAGGGCTACGGCTTGGGACTTCACCTTC. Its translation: CARATAWDFTF.

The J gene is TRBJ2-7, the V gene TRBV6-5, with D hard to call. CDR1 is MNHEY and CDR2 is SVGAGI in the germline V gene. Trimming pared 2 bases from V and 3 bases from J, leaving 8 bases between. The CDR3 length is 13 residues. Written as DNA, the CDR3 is TGTGCCAGCAGTTACGACATCTACTACGAGCAGTACTTC. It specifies CASSYDIYYEQYF.

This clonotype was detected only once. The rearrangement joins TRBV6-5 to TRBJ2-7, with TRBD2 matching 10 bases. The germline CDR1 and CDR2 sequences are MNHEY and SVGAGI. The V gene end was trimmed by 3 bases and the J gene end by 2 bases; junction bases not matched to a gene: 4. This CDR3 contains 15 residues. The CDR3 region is CASSYGAGGPYEQYF. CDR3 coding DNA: TGTGCCAGCAGTTATGGAGCGGGGGGGCCCTACGAGCAGTACTTC.